These 32 T cell receptor beta chains were all obtained from the same sample, sequenced in a study of T cell responses to AZD1222 COVID-19 vaccine. Libraries were prepared by immunoSEQ multiplex PCR; TCRdb keeps only in-frame clonotypes and omits some of them. Of more than 110,000 clones listed, about 93% are singletons. The sequences come from peripheral blood, collected on day 0 of AZD1222 vaccination. The receptor source for this set is an adult in good health.

The V gene is TRBV19, the J gene TRBJ2-5; a possible D gene is TRBD2 (5 bases). Germline CDR1 reads LNHDA; CDR2 reads SQIVND (reference sequence). The V end was cut by 0 bases, the J end by 2 bases, with 7 bases between. The CDR3 is made up of 14 amino acids. The CDR3: CASSIDRRQETQYF. The DNA of the CDR3 is TGTGCCAGTAGTATAGACAGGAGGCAAGAGACCCAGTACTTC. The variable domain in full, completed from reference TRBV19 and TRBJ2-5, reads DGGITQSPKYLFRKEGQNVTLSCEQNLNHDAMYWYRQDPGQGLRLIYYSQIVNDFQKGDIAEGYSVSREKKESFPLTVTSAQKNPTAFYLCASSIDRRQETQYFGPGTRLLVL.

This chain connects TRBV18 to TRBJ2-7; the match to TRBD2 covers 8 bases. CDR1 is KGHSH and CDR2 is LQKENI in the germline V gene. This CDR3 is 14 amino acids long. V was pared by 7 bases and J by 6 bases, with 11 bases of the junction left unmatched. CDR3 DNA sequence: TGTGCCAGCTTGGTCGCAGCGGGAGCTAGCGAGCAGTACTTC. Protein sequence: CASLVAAGASEQYF.

The V call is TRBV6-5, the J call TRBJ2-2; 9 bases fit TRBD1. The trim removed 6 bases at V and 7 bases at J, leaving 9 bases unmatched. Germline V CDR1 and CDR2: MNHEY, SVGAGI. The CDR3 runs to 15 residues. As DNA, the CDR3 is TGTGCCAGCAGCTTCACAGGGGGCGGTGGCGGGGAGCTGTTTTTT. Translation: CASSFTGGGGGELFF.

V is TRBV11-2 and J is TRBJ2-7; no firm D call. V was pared by 5 bases and J by 2 bases, with 10 bases between. The CDR3 length is 13 residues. Germline V gene data show CDR1 as SGHAT and CDR2 as FQNNGV. The chain's CDR3 is CASSPLLPYEQYF. DNA for the CDR3: TGTGCCAGCAGCCCCCTCCTACCCTACGAGCAGTACTTC. Using reference TRBV11-2 and TRBJ2-7 for the parts outside the CDR3, the full variable domain is EAGVAQSPRYKIIEKRQSVAFWCNPISGHATLYWYQQILGQGPKLLIQFQNNGVVDDSQLPKDRFSAERLKGVDSTLKIQPAKLEDSAVYLCASSPLLPYEQYFGPGTRLTVT.

Note on this clone: Additional DNA sequences in this sample encode the identical CDR3. The chain combines TRBV7-8 with TRBJ2-3; D is ambiguous. The CDR3 is made up of 12 amino acids. CDR1 SGHVS and CDR2 FQNEAQ come from the germline V gene. The V gene lost 5 bases and the J gene lost 2 bases, with 5 bases spanning the gap. The CDR3 region is CASSPPTDTQYF. As DNA, the CDR3 is TGTGCCAGCAGCCCCCCCACAGATACGCAGTATTTT.

The gene calls are TRBV3-1 (or the pseudogene TRBV3-2) and TRBJ2-7; the D gene is possibly TRBD2 (6 bases). V lost 3 bases and J lost 4, with 13 bases in between. This CDR3 comprises 14 residues. Germline assignment: CDR1 LGHDT and CDR2 YNNKEL (reference sequence). The CDR3 DNA reads TGTGCCAGCAGCCACGGGGGAGGCTCATACGAGCAGTACTTC. Its protein is CASSHGGGSYEQYF.

The chain carries TRBV6-1 and TRBJ2-7, with D hard to call. Per the germline V gene, CDR1 is MNHNS and CDR2 is SASEGT. V dropped 2 bases and J dropped 5 bases, with 10 bases sitting between them. The CDR3 runs 13 residues. This CDR3 is CASSETWIDEQYF. The DNA for the CDR3 is TGTGCCAGCAGTGAAACCTGGATCGACGAGCAGTACTTC.

This clone showed up just a few times. This chain connects TRBV20-1 to TRBJ1-2; D gene ambiguous. V was shortened by 2 bases and J by 8 bases, with 9 bases between the two germline ends. The length of the CDR3 is 11 residues. The V gene's germline CDR1 is DFQATT and CDR2 SNEGSKA (reference sequence). The CDR3 bases are TGCAGTGCTAGAAAACCGTGGGGCTACACCTTC. This codes for CSARKPWGYTF.

Only a few counts were recorded for this clone. The chain carries TRBV5-1 and TRBJ1-2; 10 bases line up with TRBD1. The CDR3 is 14 residues long. Losses at the gene ends were 7 bases for V and 2 bases for J; bases not matched to a gene: 5. Germline-derived CDR1 and CDR2 are SGHRS and YFSETQ. This CDR3 reads CASGKDRGNYGYTF. The CDR3 nucleotides are TGCGCCAGCGGAAAGGACAGGGGGAACTATGGCTACACCTTC.

V is TRBV5-1 and J is TRBJ2-2; D unclear. This CDR3 is built from 15 residues. Germline CDR1 reads SGHRS; CDR2 reads YFSETQ. V was pared by 1 base and J by 6 bases, with 13 bases between. CDR3 amino acids: CASSLNLERPGELFF. In DNA form, the CDR3 reads TGCGCCAGCAGCTTGAACCTGGAGCGCCCCGGGGAGCTGTTTTTT.

The chain carries TRBV19 and TRBJ2-1; the D is unclear. Trimming shortened V by 6 bases and J by 2 bases, and 11 bases separated the two germline ends. Per the germline V gene, CDR1 is LNHDA and CDR2 is SQIVND (reference sequence). The CDR3 runs 14 residues. In nucleotides, the CDR3 is TGTGCCAGTAGCGCAGACTGGACCTACAATGAGCAGTTCTTC. Translated: CASSADWTYNEQFF.

J is TRBJ1-5 and V is TRBV7-3; D might be TRBD1 (5 bases). The CDR3 is made up of 14 amino acids. Trimming stripped 4 bases from V and 2 bases from J, with 9 bases between. In germline, CDR1 is SGHTA, CDR2 FQGTGA. CDR3 in amino acids: CASSSVGGNQPQHF. In DNA, the CDR3 is TGTGCCAGCAGCTCCGTGGGGGGCAATCAGCCCCAGCATTTT.

This chain connects TRBV9 to TRBJ2-5; TRBD2 aligns across 14 bases. The CDR3 has 16 residues. Germline CDR1 and CDR2: SGDLS and YYNGEE. Trimming removed 0 bases from V and 4 bases from J; junction bases left unmatched: 2. CDR3 amino acids: CASSVVGTSGRETQYF. Here the CDR3 DNA reads TGTGCCAGCAGCGTAGTCGGGACTAGCGGGAGAGAGACCCAGTACTTC.

The gene calls are TRBV28 and TRBJ1-2, with unresolved D. This CDR3 is built from 13 residues. The V and J ends lost 3 bases and 2 bases respectively, with 7 bases between them. Germline CDR1 MDHEN, CDR2 SYDVKM. Here the CDR3 reads CASSLSSNYGYTF. CDR3 coding DNA: TGTGCCAGCAGTTTGAGCAGCAACTATGGCTACACCTTC.

The chain uses TRBV5-1 and TRBJ2-3; D remains unclear. Trimming removed 5 bases from V and 4 bases from J, with 11 bases in between. The germline CDR1 and CDR2 sequences are SGHRS and YFSETQ. This CDR3 is 13 amino acids long. The CDR3 coding sequence is TGCGCCAGCAGTAGGGATGGATCAGATACGCAGTATTTT. Translation: CASSRDGSDTQYF.

J is TRBJ2-2 and V is TRBV27, with TRBD1 matching 11 bases. Germline loops: CDR1 MNHEY, CDR2 SMNVEV (reference sequence). V was clipped by 10 bases and J by 7 bases; unmatched bases: 8. The length of the CDR3 is 14 residues. The CDR3 here is CATTGQGANGELFF. The DNA for the CDR3 is TGTGCCACCACAGGACAGGGGGCAAACGGGGAGCTGTTTTTT.

The table lists this clone with a count of one. The CDR3 loop reads CASRETGLNIQYF. The CDR3 nucleotides read TGTGCCAGCAGGGAAACAGGGTTAAACATTCAGTACTTC. The J gene is TRBJ2-4, the V gene TRBV25-1; a possible D gene is TRBD1 (6 bases). The V and J ends lost 6 bases and 6 bases respectively, with 12 bases between them. Germline-derived CDR1 and CDR2 are MGHDK and SYGVNS. This CDR3 is built from 13 residues.

This clone showed up just once. The chain carries TRBV27 and TRBJ2-5; D not certain. V lost 5 bases, J lost 3 bases, and 1 base lay in between. Germline CDR1 and CDR2: MNHEY and SMNVEV (reference sequence). The CDR3 is 10 residues long. CDR3 loop: CASSEETQYF. DNA for the CDR3: TGTGCCAGCAGTGAAGAGACCCAGTACTTC.

The chain links TRBV7-6 to TRBJ2-3, with 13 bases fitting TRBD2. Germline loops: CDR1 SGHVS, CDR2 FNYEAQ. The CDR3 totals 16 residues. V trimming: 4 bases; J trimming: 3 bases; junction bases outside the gene matches: 4. The CDR3 nucleotides are TGTGCCAGCAGCTCTACTAGCGGGGGGGGGACAGATACGCAGTATTTT. Translating gives CASSSTSGGGTDTQYF.

The J gene is TRBJ1-2, the V gene TRBV9; no firm D call. The CDR3 loop spans 14 amino acids. CDR1 SGDLS and CDR2 YYNGEE come from the germline V gene. V lost 4 bases and J 8 bases, leaving 18 bases between the germline ends. CDR3 bases: TGTGCCAGCAGCCTCGTGACTTCCTCGAGGGGCTACACCTTC. This gives the protein CASSLVTSSRGYTF.

This chain uses TRBV7-9 with TRBJ1-4, with 7 bases matching TRBD1. Germline V gene lookup returns CDR1 SEHNR and CDR2 FQNEAQ (reference sequence). V shed 1 base and J 8 bases; nucleotides not matched to a gene: 7. This CDR3 is 15 amino acids long. CDR3: CASSLGLGGSEKLFF. Written as DNA, the CDR3 is TGTGCCAGCAGCTTAGGTTTAGGGGGCAGCGAAAAACTGTTTTTT.

This chain links TRBV9 with TRBJ1-6, with D possibly TRBD1 on 5 matching bases. In germline, CDR1 is SGDLS, CDR2 YYNGEE. V gave up 1 base and J gave up 8 bases, with 7 bases separating them. The CDR3 has 13 residues. The CDR3 loop reads CASSVLGDSPLHF. The CDR3 DNA is TGTGCCAGCAGCGTACTGGGGGATTCACCCCTCCACTTT.

The gene calls are TRBV4-1 and TRBJ2-3, with a tentative D call TRBD2 (6 bases). Germline loops: CDR1 MGHRA, CDR2 YSYEKL. CDR3 size: 16 residues. Trimming cost V 1 base and J 0 bases, with 11 bases left between them. The chain's CDR3 is CASSQGGGRSTDTQYF. The CDR3 nucleotides read TGCGCCAGCAGCCAAGGAGGAGGGAGAAGCACAGATACGCAGTATTTT.

V usage is TRBV12-3 or TRBV12-4 and J usage is TRBJ2-7, with 10 bases matching TRBD1. This CDR3 is 13 amino acids long. V was clipped by 6 bases and J by 4 bases; unmatched bases: 3. For the CDR3, the DNA is TGTGCCAGCAGCGGGGGACAGGGGTACGAGCAGTACTTC. It is translated as CASSGGQGYEQYF.

The chain combines TRBV5-1 with TRBJ1-5; the D gene is possibly TRBD1 (5 bases). CDR1 and CDR2 from the germline V gene are SGHRS and YFSETQ. The CDR3 extends over 15 amino acids. Trimming removed 0 bases at V and 1 base at J, with 8 bases between. The DNA for the CDR3 is TGCGCCAGCAGCTTGGACGGGGGAAGCAATCAGCCCCAGCATTTT. Translating gives CASSLDGGSNQPQHF.

The gene calls are TRBV30 and TRBJ2-7; no clear D gene. Trimming stripped 2 bases from V and 4 bases from J, with 9 bases between. CDR3 length: 12 residues. Germline V gene lookup returns CDR1 GTSNPN and CDR2 SVGIG (reference sequence). CDR3 in amino acids: CAWSLSAYEQYF. CDR3 in DNA: TGTGCCTGGAGTTTATCCGCTTACGAGCAGTACTTC.

V is TRBV19 and J is TRBJ1-1; TRBD1 might be the D (5 bases). The CDR3 covers 15 residues. Trimming removed 5 bases at V and 2 bases at J, with 15 bases between. Germline V gene lookup returns CDR1 LNHDA and CDR2 SQIVND (reference sequence). CDR3 DNA sequence: TGTGCCAGTAGTCCCAAAGCCAGGGCTAACACTGAAGCTTTCTTT. It codes for CASSPKARANTEAFF.

The V gene is TRBV5-1, the J gene TRBJ1-3; D uncertain. V was trimmed by 0 bases and J by 0 bases, leaving 4 bases between them. The CDR3 sequence is 14 residues long. CDR1 and CDR2 from the germline V gene are SGHRS and YFSETQ. The CDR3 sequence: CASSLVGSGNTIYF. In DNA, the CDR3 is TGCGCCAGCAGCTTGGTGGGCTCTGGAAACACCATATATTTT.

The chain has TRBV15 and TRBJ1-2; 8 nucleotides align to TRBD1. The trim removed 2 bases at V and 5 bases at J, leaving 7 bases unmatched. CDR1 and CDR2 (germline): LNHNV, YYDKDF (reference sequence). The CDR3 sequence is 15 residues long. CDR3 nucleotides: TGTGCCACCAGCAGATCCGGGACAGGATTATATGGCTACACCTTC. Translation: CATSRSGTGLYGYTF.

The chain links TRBV7-2 to TRBJ2-7; unclear D gene. Germline CDR1 is SGHTA and CDR2 is FQGNSA. The CDR3 is 15 amino acids. Trimming pared 0 bases from V and 4 bases from J, leaving 13 bases between. The CDR3, as DNA: TGTGCCAGCAGCTTAGCGCGCGGTAGTAAGTACGAGCAGTACTTC. Its translation: CASSLARGSKYEQYF.

The chain has TRBV10-3 and TRBJ1-1; tentatively, D is TRBD1 (5 bases). CDR1 and CDR2 from the germline V gene are ENHRY and SYGVKD. Trimming cost V 11 bases and J 5 bases, with 15 bases left between them. The CDR3 is made up of 12 amino acids. The CDR3 loop reads CAVQGPGTEAFF. CDR3 DNA: TGTGCCGTCCAGGGACCGGGGACTGAAGCTTTCTTT.

This chain joins TRBV6-5 and TRBJ2-2; D may be TRBD2 (6 bases). V lost 6 bases, J lost 4 bases, and 15 bases lay in between. The V gene's germline CDR1 is MNHEY and CDR2 SVGAGI. The CDR3 sequence is 15 residues long. The CDR3 sequence is CASRLGLAGTGELFF. In DNA form, the CDR3 reads TGTGCCAGCAGATTGGGACTCGCGGGCACCGGGGAGCTGTTTTTT.